The clone carrying this T cell receptor beta chain has more than one count but fewer than ten. No antigen is known for it. Here immunoSEQ multiplex PCR was the method, and the copy in TCRdb shows in-frame clones only, minus some. The table has approximately 75,000 clones, around 95% seen once; the top ten hold around 0.51%. This specimen comes from a study of graft-versus-host responses after intestinal transplantation. The ends were cut back, 6 bases at V and 3 bases at J, with 29 bases in the middle. CDR3 length: 19 amino acids. Per the germline V gene, CDR1 is MNHEY and CDR2 is SMNVEV (reference sequence).

The sample consisted of unstimulated CD8+ T cells sorted from spleen or lymph node cells, taken before intestinal transplant. The chain links TRBV27 to TRBJ2-5; D possibly uses TRBD1 or TRBD2 (6 bases each). The clonotype was recovered from a human donor who received an intestinal transplant. Written as DNA, the CDR3 is TGTGCCAGCAGGGTAGGGGGGAGCCGGGTTCTAAGTCTGGAAGAGACCCAGTACTTC. This encodes CASRVGGSRVLSLEETQYF.